What follows are 21 T cell receptor beta chains derived from one specimen sequenced in a study of radiation and T cells in renal cell carcinoma. Repertoires were generated with immunoSEQ multiplex PCR, while TCRdb's copy carries only in-frame clones and drops some. The sample yields some 70,000 clones, about 81% seen once. Time point: blood 2 weeks post-SBRT. Regarding treatment: 15 Gy SBRT to primary tumor, nephrectomy 4 weeks later. Sequenced here: blood, sampled from a patient whose treatment included radiotherapy and nephrectomy. These receptors all come from a man in his sixties with renal cell carcinoma.

V gene TRBV27 combines with J gene TRBJ1-5, with 9 bases lining up with TRBD1. Germline CDR1 is MNHEY and CDR2 is SMNVEV (reference sequence). The CDR3 extends over 18 amino acids. J lost 0 bases, V lost 4 bases, and 10 bases had no gene match. The CDR3 spells CASSSLRTGEYSNQPQHF. DNA for the CDR3: TGTGCCAGCAGTTCCCTCCGGACAGGGGAATATAGCAATCAGCCCCAGCATTTT.

The rearrangement joins TRBV6-4 to TRBJ2-3; tentative D call: TRBD2 (5 bases). Between the trimmed V and J ends, which lost 3 bases and 0 bases, there was a span of 7 bases. This CDR3 has 14 amino acids. Per germline, CDR1 MRHNA and CDR2 SNTAGT. The CDR3 DNA sequence: TGTGCCAGCAGTGAAAGAGGGAGCACAGATACGCAGTATTTT. It codes for CASSERGSTDTQYF.

The rearrangement uses TRBV6-6 and TRBJ2-1; D uncertain. The CDR3 contains 15 residues. Germline V gives CDR1 MNHNY, CDR2 SVGAGI (reference sequence). The V end lost 3 bases, the J end lost 0 bases, and 9 bases lay between the germline ends. The DNA for the CDR3 is TGTGCCAGCAGTTATCGAACGGACTCCTACAATGAGCAGTTCTTC. Encoded protein: CASSYRTDSYNEQFF.

This chain connects TRBV12-5 to TRBJ2-7; weak D call: TRBD2 (7 bases). V was trimmed by 6 bases and J by 5 bases, leaving 23 bases between them. Germline CDR1 LGHNT, CDR2 FRNRAP. The CDR3 contains 16 residues. CDR3 coding DNA: TGTGCTAGTGGCCTTCATCCTAGAGGGGGGGGGAACGAGCAGTACTTC. The encoded protein is CASGLHPRGGGNEQYF.

The chain has TRBV5-6 and TRBJ2-1; unclear D gene. The CDR3 covers 12 residues. Looked up from germline, CDR1 is SGHDT and CDR2 is YYEEEE. Trimming took 5 bases from V and 7 from J, leaving 10 bases between them. The CDR3 region has the DNA TGTGCCAGCAGAGACCGAAAGAATGAGCAGTTCTTC. Residues: CASRDRKNEQFF.

This chain links TRBV11-2 with TRBJ2-7; D not certain. CDR3 length: 11 amino acids. Looked up from germline, CDR1 is SGHAT and CDR2 is FQNNGV. The V end lost 4 bases, the J end lost 3 bases, and 4 bases lay between the germline ends. The CDR3 protein is CASSSSYEQYF. DNA for the CDR3: TGTGCCAGCAGCTCGAGCTACGAGCAGTACTTC.

The V gene is TRBV2, the J gene TRBJ2-7, with D perhaps matching TRBD2 (5 bases). Germline loops: CDR1 SNHLY, CDR2 FYNNEI. The CDR3 runs 15 residues. Deletions cut 1 base from V and 2 bases from J, with 12 bases between. The CDR3 is CASSEVLDQTYEQYF. Here the CDR3 DNA reads TGTGCCAGCAGTGAAGTACTAGACCAAACCTACGAGCAGTACTTC.

The chain joins TRBV28 to TRBJ1-1; tentative D call: TRBD1 (5 bases). The CDR3 is made up of 17 amino acids. Trimming took off 3 bases at V and 2 bases at J, with 19 bases between the two ends. Germline V CDR1 and CDR2: MDHEN, SYDVKM. The CDR3: CASSFSPYGHLNTEAFF. The CDR3 bases are TGTGCCAGCAGTTTTTCCCCCTACGGACACCTAAACACTGAAGCTTTCTTT.

Regarding this clone: Additional DNA sequences in this sample encode the identical CDR3. V gene TRBV27 combines with J gene TRBJ2-3, with D hard to call. The germline CDR1 and CDR2 sequences are MNHEY and SMNVEV (reference sequence). With 3 bases removed from V and 2 bases from J, the gap between germline ends came to 9 bases. CDR3 length: 14 residues. The CDR3 loop is CASSLTKATDTQYF. CDR3 nucleotide sequence: TGTGCCAGCAGTTTGACGAAGGCCACAGATACGCAGTATTTT.

The chain carries TRBV11-1 and TRBJ2-7; 10 positions match TRBD2. The CDR3 contains 15 residues. Germline CDR1 reads SGHAT; CDR2 reads FQDESV (reference sequence). Unmatched junction bases numbered 12, after V lost 8 bases and J lost 5 bases. The CDR3 DNA reads TGTGCCAGCGGCCATTCCCCCCTAGCGGGAGACGAGCAGTACTTC. Residues: CASGHSPLAGDEQYF.

V is TRBV10-3 and J is TRBJ1-2, with D perhaps TRBD1 (5 bases). V lost 4 bases to trimming and J lost 2 bases, with 5 bases between them. Germline CDR1 and CDR2: ENHRY and SYGVKD. This CDR3 spans 12 amino acids. The chain's CDR3 is CAISGGNYGYTF. CDR3 DNA: TGTGCCATCAGTGGGGGGAACTATGGCTACACCTTC.

V and J are TRBV6-1 and TRBJ1-3, with 9 positions matching TRBD1. CDR3 length equals 14 residues. Germline V CDR1 and CDR2: MNHNS, SASEGT. The V and J ends lost 7 bases and 4 bases, in that order; junction bases with no gene match: 5. CDR3 nucleotides: TGTGCCAGCACACAGGGGGCAGGCGGAAACACCATATATTTT. It specifies CASTQGAGGNTIYF.

The V and J genes are TRBV6-5 and TRBJ2-1; the match to TRBD1 covers 7 bases. Germline V CDR1 and CDR2: MNHEY, SVGAGI. V was clipped by 7 bases and J by 6 bases; unmatched bases: 12. The CDR3 loop spans 15 amino acids. The CDR3 sequence: CASTSDRNFGNEQFF. The DNA of the CDR3 is TGTGCCAGCACCTCGGACAGGAACTTCGGCAATGAGCAGTTCTTC.

The chain couples TRBV7-9 to TRBJ1-5; weak D call: TRBD1 (5 bases). Deletions cut 3 bases from V and 5 bases from J, with 11 bases between. The germline gives CDR1 SEHNR, CDR2 FQNEAQ (reference sequence). The CDR3 length is 14 residues. CDR3 protein: CASSLGGGDQPQHF. CDR3 sequence (DNA): TGTGCCAGCAGCTTGGGGGGTGGGGATCAGCCCCAGCATTTT.

The V call is TRBV19, the J call TRBJ1-4; 7 bases are shared with TRBD1. From germline, CDR1 is LNHDA and CDR2 SQIVND (reference sequence). V shed 7 bases, J shed 0 bases, and the junction held 11 bases outside the gene matches. There are 17 residues in the CDR3. The CDR3 sequence is CASTLRGQRATNEKLFF. The CDR3 DNA sequence: TGTGCCAGTACCCTTAGGGGACAGCGCGCAACTAATGAAAAACTGTTTTTT.

This clone appeared once. At one end, the junction sequence differs from germline, possibly due to a read error. The genes are TRBV9 and TRBJ2-3; 8 bases map to TRBD1. Germline CDR1 is SGDLS and CDR2 is YYNGEE. CDR3 length: 16 residues. The CDR3 here is CASSVEAGGGTDTQYF. In DNA form, the CDR3 reads TGTGCCAGCAGCGTAGAGGCAGGGGGCGGCACTGATACGCAGTATTTT.

The V call is TRBV4-1, the J call TRBJ1-2; 7 bases line up with TRBD1. The V segment lost 1 base and the J segment 12 bases; nucleotides outside the gene matches: 11. The CDR3 is 14 residues long. Germline V gene sequence: CDR1 MGHRA, CDR2 YSYEKL. The CDR3 reads CASSQGSKDRPDTF. CDR3 DNA sequence: TGCGCCAGCAGCCAAGGGTCCAAGGACAGGCCAGACACCTTC.

V gene TRBV6-6 combines with J gene TRBJ1-4, with 7 positions matching TRBD1. From germline, CDR1 is MNHNY and CDR2 SVGAGI (reference sequence). The V segment lost 6 bases and the J segment 0 bases; nucleotides outside the gene matches: 7. The CDR3 contains 16 residues. CDR3 sequence reads: CASRRSGTATNEKLFF. Here the CDR3 DNA reads TGTGCCAGCAGACGCTCCGGGACAGCAACTAATGAAAAACTGTTTTTT.

The gene calls are TRBV13 and TRBJ2-7; 8 bases are a match to TRBD2. The CDR3 spans 15 residues. V shed 5 bases, J shed 6 bases, and the junction held 12 bases outside the gene matches. Germline V gene lookup returns CDR1 PRHDT and CDR2 FYEKMQ (reference sequence). The CDR3 here is CASSALGSGSGEQYF. The CDR3 coding sequence is TGTGCCAGCAGCGCCCTGGGGAGCGGGAGTGGCGAGCAGTACTTC.

This rearrangement joins TRBV5-5 to TRBJ1-4, with unresolved D. CDR3 length: 14 residues. V was cut by 6 bases and J by 6 bases, with 15 bases left in between. Germline-derived CDR1 and CDR2 are SGHKS and YYEKEE (reference sequence). CDR3 nucleotides: TGTGCCAGCACCTCGGGGTGGGCAGATGAAAAACTGTTTTTT. Residues: CASTSGWADEKLFF.

The chain has TRBV28 and TRBJ2-5; D perhaps matches TRBD2 (7 bases). V lost 3 bases, J lost 2 bases, and 16 bases lay in between. In germline, CDR1 is MDHEN, CDR2 SYDVKM. The CDR3 runs to 16 residues. CDR3 DNA sequence: TGTGCCAGCAGTTTCGGGCAGGGAGGGGGTCAAGAGACCCAGTACTTC. Its translation is CASSFGQGGGQETQYF.